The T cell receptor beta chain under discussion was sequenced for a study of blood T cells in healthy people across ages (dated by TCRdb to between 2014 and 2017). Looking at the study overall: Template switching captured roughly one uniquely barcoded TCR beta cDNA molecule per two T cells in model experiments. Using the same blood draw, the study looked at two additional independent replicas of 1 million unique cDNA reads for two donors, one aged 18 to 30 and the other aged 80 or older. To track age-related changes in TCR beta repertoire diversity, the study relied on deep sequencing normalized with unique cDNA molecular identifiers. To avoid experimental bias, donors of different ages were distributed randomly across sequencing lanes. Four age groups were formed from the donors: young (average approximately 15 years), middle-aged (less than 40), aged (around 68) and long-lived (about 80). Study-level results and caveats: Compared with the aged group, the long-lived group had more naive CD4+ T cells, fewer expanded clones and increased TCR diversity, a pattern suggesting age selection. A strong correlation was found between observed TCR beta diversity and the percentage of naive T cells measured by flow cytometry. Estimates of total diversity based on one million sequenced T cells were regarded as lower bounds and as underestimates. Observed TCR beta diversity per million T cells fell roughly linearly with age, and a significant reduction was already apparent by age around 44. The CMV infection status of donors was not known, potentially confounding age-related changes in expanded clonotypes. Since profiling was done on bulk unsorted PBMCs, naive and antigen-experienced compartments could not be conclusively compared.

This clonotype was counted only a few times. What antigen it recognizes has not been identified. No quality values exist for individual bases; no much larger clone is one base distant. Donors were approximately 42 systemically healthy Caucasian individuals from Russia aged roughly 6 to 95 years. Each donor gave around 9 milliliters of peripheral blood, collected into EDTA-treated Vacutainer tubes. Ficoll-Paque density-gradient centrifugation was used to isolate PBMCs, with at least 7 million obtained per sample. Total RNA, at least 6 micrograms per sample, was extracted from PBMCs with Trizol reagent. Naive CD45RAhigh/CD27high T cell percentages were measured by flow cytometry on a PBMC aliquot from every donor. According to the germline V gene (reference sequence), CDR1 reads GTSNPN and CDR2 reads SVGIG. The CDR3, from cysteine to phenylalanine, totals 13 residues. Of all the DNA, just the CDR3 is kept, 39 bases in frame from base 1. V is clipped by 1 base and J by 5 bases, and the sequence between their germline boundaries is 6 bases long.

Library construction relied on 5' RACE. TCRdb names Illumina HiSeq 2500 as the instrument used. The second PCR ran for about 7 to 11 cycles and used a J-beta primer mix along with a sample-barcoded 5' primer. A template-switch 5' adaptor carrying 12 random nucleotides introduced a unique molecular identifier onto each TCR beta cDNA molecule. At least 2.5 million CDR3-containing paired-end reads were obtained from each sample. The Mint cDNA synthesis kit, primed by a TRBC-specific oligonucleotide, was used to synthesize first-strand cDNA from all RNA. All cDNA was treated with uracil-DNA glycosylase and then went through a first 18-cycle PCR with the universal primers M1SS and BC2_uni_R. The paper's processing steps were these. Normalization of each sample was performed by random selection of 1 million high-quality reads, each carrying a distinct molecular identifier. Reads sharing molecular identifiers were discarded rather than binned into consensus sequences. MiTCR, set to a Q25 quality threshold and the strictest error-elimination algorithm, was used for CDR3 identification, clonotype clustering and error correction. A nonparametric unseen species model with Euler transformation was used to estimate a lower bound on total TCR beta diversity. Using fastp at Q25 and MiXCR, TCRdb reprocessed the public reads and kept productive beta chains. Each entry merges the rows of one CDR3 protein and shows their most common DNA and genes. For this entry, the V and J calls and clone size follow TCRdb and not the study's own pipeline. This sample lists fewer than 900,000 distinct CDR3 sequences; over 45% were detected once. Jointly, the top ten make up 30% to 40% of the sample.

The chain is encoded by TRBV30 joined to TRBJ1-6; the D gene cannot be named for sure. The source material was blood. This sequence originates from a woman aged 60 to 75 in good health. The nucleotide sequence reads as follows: TGTGCCTGGAGTGGGAACAATAATTCACCCCTCCACTTT. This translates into CAWSGNNNSPLHF.